Shown below are 9 T cell receptor beta chains from a single sample sequenced in a study of control samples from healthy donors and cancer patients. Generated by immunoSEQ multiplex PCR, the TCRdb table keeps only in-frame clones and is missing some. The table for this sample gives approximately 190,000 clones. The sequenced sample consisted of blood. These receptors all stem from a woman aged 25 to 45 in good health.

The V gene is TRBV5-1, the J gene TRBJ1-1, with D perhaps TRBD1 (6 bases). V was cut by 4 bases and J by 1 base, with 11 bases left in between. Germline-derived CDR1 and CDR2 are SGHRS and YFSETQ. The CDR3 totals 14 residues. CDR3 coding DNA: TGCGCCAGCAGCCCGGACAGTGGGAACACTGAAGCTTTCTTT. This translates into CASSPDSGNTEAFF.

The rearrangement links TRBV2 to TRBJ1-2; D is uncertain. CDR1 and CDR2 from the germline V gene are SNHLY and FYNNEI. Trimming shortened V by 7 bases and J by 4 bases, and 10 bases separated the two germline ends. The length of the CDR3 is 12 residues. Written as DNA, the CDR3 is TGTGCCAGCAAGGACGGTCTCTATGGCTACACCTTC. The encoded protein is CASKDGLYGYTF.

V is TRBV4-2 and J is TRBJ1-5, with TRBD1 matching over 8 bases. V lost 2 bases and J lost 7; bases outside the gene matches: 4. There are 14 residues in the CDR3. The germline V gene has CDR1 LGHNA and CDR2 YNFKEQ. The DNA for the CDR3 is TGTGCCAGCAGCCAACCGGGACAGGAGCAGCCCCAGCATTTT. Encoded protein: CASSQPGQEQPQHF.

The chain employs TRBV5-1 and TRBJ1-6, with unresolved D. Per germline, CDR1 SGHRS and CDR2 YFSETQ. This CDR3 comprises 14 residues. The V and J ends lost 2 bases and 8 bases respectively, with 11 bases between them. This CDR3 is CASSLGLIDSPLHF. The CDR3 nucleotides read TGCGCCAGCAGCTTAGGACTGATTGATTCACCCCTCCACTTT.

The chain is built from TRBV12-3 or TRBV12-4 and TRBJ1-2; D is unresolved. The ends were cut back, 6 bases at V and 8 bases at J, with 16 bases in the middle. This CDR3 has 13 amino acids. Written as DNA, the CDR3 is TGTGCCAGCAGCCCTATTCACCCCAGCGGCTACACCTTC. It codes for CASSPIHPSGYTF.

V and J are TRBV6-5 and TRBJ2-1; TRBD2 agrees at 14 bases. The CDR3 is made up of 15 amino acids. Germline loops: CDR1 MNHEY, CDR2 SVGAGI. The V segment lost 4 bases and the J segment 6 bases; nucleotides outside the gene matches: 2. The CDR3 bases are TGTGCCAGCAGTTCAGGACTAGCGGGGGGCAATGAGCAGTTCTTC. Translating gives CASSSGLAGGNEQFF.

J is TRBJ1-6 and V is TRBV2; 8 bases agree with TRBD1. This CDR3 contains 14 residues. Germline loops: CDR1 SNHLY, CDR2 FYNNEI. The V gene end was trimmed by 2 bases and the J gene end by 9 bases; junction bases not matched to a gene: 3. The CDR3 coding sequence is TGTGCCAGCAGTGAATGGACAGGGAGTTCACCCCTCCACTTT. Residues: CASSEWTGSSPLHF.

V is TRBV28 and J is TRBJ1-1, with D perhaps TRBD1 (5 bases). The CDR3 has 14 amino acids. V was shortened by 8 bases and J by 7 bases, with 20 bases between the two germline ends. The germline CDR1 and CDR2 sequences are MDHEN and SYDVKM. CDR3 loop: CASSQTPGLDEAFF. The CDR3 region has the DNA TGTGCCAGCTCCCAAACGCCGGGGCTAGATGAAGCTTTCTTT.

The V gene is TRBV6-4, the J gene TRBJ1-4, with D possibly being TRBD1 (5 bases). CDR1 is MRHNA, CDR2 SNTAGT, per germline. Trimming removed 6 bases at V and 8 bases at J, with 19 bases between. This CDR3 has 15 residues. CDR3 nucleotide sequence: TGTGCCAGCAGCCGAGAGGTGGGACTTAACGAAAAACTGTTTTTT. Translated, it gives CASSREVGLNEKLFF.